This entry is about one TCR beta chain. The data originate from a study of blood T cell repertoires in COVID-19. Study-wide background: Acute and convalescent COVID-19 samples came from the United States, Italy and Spain. PBMCs, B-cell-depleted T cells, or T cells were the source of the cDNA or gDNA that made up the material.

With 0 bases removed from V and 4 bases from J, the gap between germline ends came to 12 bases. The germline V gene has CDR1 LNHDA and CDR2 SQIVND (reference sequence). The length of the CDR3 is 15 residues. Source study methods: Researchers report that nucleated cell counts were estimated from reference gene primer amplification. Here immunoSEQ multiplex PCR was the method, and the copy in TCRdb shows in-frame clones only, minus some. V, J and clone size were drawn from that table, and D and trimming were deduced from the DNA. The sample shows around 200,000 clones, 70% to 85% of them seen only once.

This chain uses TRBV19 with TRBJ1-2, with D uncertain. Specimen: peripheral blood. The TCR comes from a woman between 45 and 60 years old with acute or convalescent COVID-19. In nucleotides, the CDR3 is TGTGCCAGTAGTATAGAAGCGGAGGGAACCTATGGCTACACCTTC. It yields the protein CASSIEAEGTYGYTF.